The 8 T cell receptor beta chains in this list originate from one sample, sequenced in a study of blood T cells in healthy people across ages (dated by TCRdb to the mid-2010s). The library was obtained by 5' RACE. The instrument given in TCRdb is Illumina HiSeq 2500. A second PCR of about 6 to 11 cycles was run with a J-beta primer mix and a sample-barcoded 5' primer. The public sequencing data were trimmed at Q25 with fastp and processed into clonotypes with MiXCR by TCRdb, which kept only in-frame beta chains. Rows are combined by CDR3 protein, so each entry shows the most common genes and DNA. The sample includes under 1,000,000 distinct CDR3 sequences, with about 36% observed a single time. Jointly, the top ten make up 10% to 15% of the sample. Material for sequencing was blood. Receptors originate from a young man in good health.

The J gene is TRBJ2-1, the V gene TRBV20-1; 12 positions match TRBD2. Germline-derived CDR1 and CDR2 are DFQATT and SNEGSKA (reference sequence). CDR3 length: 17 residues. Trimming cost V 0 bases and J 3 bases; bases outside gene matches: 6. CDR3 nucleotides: TGCAGTGCTAGAGATCTTGCACTAGCGGGGGGCTACAATGAGCAGTTCTTC. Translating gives CSARDLALAGGYNEQFF.

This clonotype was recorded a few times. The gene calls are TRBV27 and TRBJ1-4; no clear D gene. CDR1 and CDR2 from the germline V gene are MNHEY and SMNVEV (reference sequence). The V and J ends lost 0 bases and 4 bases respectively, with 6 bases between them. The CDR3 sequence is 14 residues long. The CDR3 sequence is CASSLSRSNEKLFF. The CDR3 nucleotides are TGTGCCAGCAGTTTATCCAGAAGTAATGAAAAACTGTTTTTT.

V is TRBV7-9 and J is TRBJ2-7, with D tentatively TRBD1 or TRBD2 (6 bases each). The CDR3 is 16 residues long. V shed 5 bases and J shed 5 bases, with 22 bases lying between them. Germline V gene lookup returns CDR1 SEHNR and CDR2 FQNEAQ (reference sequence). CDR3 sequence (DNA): TGTGCCAGCAGCGCCGTTGGGGGCCCGGGAGTAGACGAGCAGTACTTC. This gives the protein CASSAVGGPGVDEQYF. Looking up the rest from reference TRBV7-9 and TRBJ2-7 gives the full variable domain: DTGVSQNPRHKITKRGQNVTFRCDPISEHNRLYWYRQTLGQGPEFLTYFQNEAQLEKSRLLSDRFSAERPKGSFSTLEIQRTEQGDSAMYLCASSAVGGPGVDEQYFGPGTRLTVT.

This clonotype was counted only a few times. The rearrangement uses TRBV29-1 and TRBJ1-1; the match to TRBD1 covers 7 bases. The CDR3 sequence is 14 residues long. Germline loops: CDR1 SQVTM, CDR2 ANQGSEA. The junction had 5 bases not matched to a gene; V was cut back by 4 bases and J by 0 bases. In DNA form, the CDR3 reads TGCAGCGTTGCCCGTACAGGGGTGAACACTGAAGCTTTCTTT. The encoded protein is CSVARTGVNTEAFF.

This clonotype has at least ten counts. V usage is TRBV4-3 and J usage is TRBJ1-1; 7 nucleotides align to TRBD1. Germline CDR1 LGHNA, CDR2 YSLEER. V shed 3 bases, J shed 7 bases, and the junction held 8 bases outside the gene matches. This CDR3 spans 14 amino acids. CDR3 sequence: CASSHRQGLSEAFF. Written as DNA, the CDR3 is TGCGCCAGCAGCCACCGACAGGGTTTAAGTGAAGCTTTCTTT.

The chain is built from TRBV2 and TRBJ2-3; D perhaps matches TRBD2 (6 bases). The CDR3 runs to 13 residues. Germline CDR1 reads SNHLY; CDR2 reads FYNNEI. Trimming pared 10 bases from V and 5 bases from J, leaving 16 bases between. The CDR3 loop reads CATLASPLDTQYF. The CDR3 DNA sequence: TGTGCCACCCTAGCGAGCCCCCTAGATACGCAGTATTTT.

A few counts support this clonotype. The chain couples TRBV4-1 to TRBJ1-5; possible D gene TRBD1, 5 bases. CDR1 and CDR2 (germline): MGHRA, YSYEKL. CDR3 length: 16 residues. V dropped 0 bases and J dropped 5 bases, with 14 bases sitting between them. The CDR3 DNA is TGCGCCAGCAGCCAAGAGGGTGGAGGCAGGGATCAGCCCCAGCATTTT. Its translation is CASSQEGGGRDQPQHF.

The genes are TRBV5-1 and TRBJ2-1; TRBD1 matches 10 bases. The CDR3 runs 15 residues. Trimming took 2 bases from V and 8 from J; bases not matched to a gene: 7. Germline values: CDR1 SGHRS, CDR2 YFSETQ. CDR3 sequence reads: CASSLGTGVGHEQFF. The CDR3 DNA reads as TGCGCCAGCAGCTTAGGGACAGGGGTGGGTCATGAGCAGTTCTTC.